This T cell receptor beta chain was observed in a study of shared clonotypes between healthy human individuals. Germline CDR1 is WSHSY and CDR2 is SAAADI. CDR3 length equals 14 residues. V shed 0 bases and J 8 bases; nucleotides not matched to a gene: 6. Profiled with immunoSEQ multiplex PCR; TCRdb holds only in-frame clones, not every one. This sample has some 2,000,000 clones, with almost 96% found just once. The sequence came from a man younger than 35 in good health. The specimen was naive CD4+ T cells sorted from blood. Subset described: CD45RA+ positively selected. This chain connects TRBV10-2 to TRBJ2-7; TRBD1 agrees at 8 bases. Here the CDR3 reads CASSESPGGGKQYF. CDR3 in DNA: TGCGCCAGCAGTGAGTCTCCAGGGGGCGGCAAGCAGTACTTC.